The following is a T cell receptor (beta chain) sequence with its context. Its binding antigen is unknown. No much larger clone is present one base from it, and per-base qualities are unavailable. Based on the germline V gene (reference sequence), the CDR1 and CDR2 sequences are SGHKS and YYEKEE. The CDR3, from cysteine to phenylalanine, totals 14 residues. Only CDR3 DNA is held: 42 bases, read in frame from base 1. The trim is 0 bases for V and 4 bases for J, with a gap of 10 bases between the germline ends. The run used an Illumina NovaSeq 6000. TCRalpha and TCRbeta cDNA libraries were built by 5'RACE with constant-segment primers, adding sample barcodes and unique molecular identifiers. RNA was extracted from every sample with Trizol reagent. The libraries were amplified in two PCR steps, and the second step added a second sample barcode and Illumina TruSeq adapters. Sequencing of libraries was performed on an Illumina NovaSeq with 2 x 150 bp paired-end reads. In the paper's pipeline: Reads were demultiplexed and collapsed into UMI-guided consensus sequences with migec v1.2.7. With mixcr v2.1.11, UMI consensuses were aligned to TRA and TRB V and J templates and assembled into clonotypes. Clonotypes were classified as expanded or contracted when called significant by both edgeR and NoisET, with noise models trained on biological replicates. For edgeR calls, a false discovery rate-adjusted p below 0.01 and a log2 fold-change threshold of 1 were applied. PCA with hierarchical clustering of max-normalized trajectories of the 1000 most abundant clonotypes was used as exploratory dynamics analysis. Separately sequenced CD4+ and CD8+ repertoires were used to assign a CD4 or CD8 phenotype to each responding clone. TCRdb reanalyzed the raw reads on its own, using fastp at Q25 for trimming and MiXCR for clone calling, and kept in-frame beta chains. Records with the same CDR3 protein are collapsed into one entry carrying the most frequent genes and DNA. Clone size and V and J calls follow TCRdb, not the original study. The sample contains 450,000 to 650,000 distinct CDR3 sequences, around 17% of them found a single time. Around 12% of the sample is held by the ten biggest clonotypes.

PBMCs were isolated by Ficoll-Paque density gradient centrifugation. This entry is derived from a study of T-cell memory formation after mild COVID-19 (dated by TCRdb to about 2021). Describing the broader study: TCR sequence clusters from the two donors were largely donor specific. Longitudinal TCRalpha and TCRbeta repertoire sequencing tracked T-cell clones expanding and contracting after mild COVID-19 in a couple of donors. Two young, previously healthy adult volunteers, one female and one male, were included in the cohort. Overall study results and their limits: The detection of some responding clones in pre-infection memory suggests that pre-existing cross-reactive memory T cells joined the SARS-CoV-2 response. From day 15 to 85, contracting clones showed balanced CD4/CD8 phenotypes, whereas a second wave of clones that expanded from day 15 to 37 leaned towards CD4+. SARS-CoV-2 specificity of the second-wave clones peaking on day 37 was not confirmed. Contracting CD4+ clones were located mainly in the CM and EM memory subsets, whereas CD8+ clones were found to be enriched in EMRA. Only two mild cases were covered by the study, and larger cohorts that include severe cases with pre-infection samples were considered necessary.

The sequencing sample was made of PBMCs or a T cell subset sorted from them (not recorded which). The chain employs TRBV5-5 and TRBJ1-1; 6 matching bases give a weak D call of TRBD1. The receptor was derived from an adult woman who had mild COVID-19 (a few samples of this study predate the infection). The sample titles of this study are shuffled in the database, so cell type and time point are left out; the donor was told from shared clones. CDR3 region: CASSLEGGPTEAFF. DNA sequence: TGTGCCAGCAGCTTGGAGGGGGGGCCCACTGAAGCTTTCTTT.